This T cell receptor beta chain was profiled in a study of blood T cell repertoires in COVID-19. Study information: The analysed material was cDNA or gDNA that came from T cells, B-cell-depleted T cells, or PBMCs.

Sequenced by immunoSEQ multiplex PCR; TCRdb stores in-frame clones only, minus some. The sample carries approximately 140,000 clones, 80% to 90% recorded once. Input material: peripheral blood. This TCR came from a young man with COVID-19, enrolled during active disease.

Here the CDR3 reads CASSLSFNYEQYF. The CDR3 coding sequence is TGTGCCAGCAGTTTATCTTTTAACTACGAGCAGTACTTC. V gene TRBV27 combines with J gene TRBJ2-7; D remains unclear. The CDR3 sequence is 13 residues long. Germline V gene sequence: CDR1 MNHEY, CDR2 SMNVEV (reference sequence). Trimming shortened V by 0 bases and J by 3 bases, and 6 bases separated the two germline ends.